This T cell receptor beta chain emerged from a study of shared clonotypes between healthy human individuals. In its sample, this clone was seen once. Adults of Caucasian background living in Nashville, Tennessee made up all donors. Germline V lookup: CDR1 SGHRS, CDR2 YFSETQ. This CDR3 has 16 residues. J gave up 3 bases and V 0 bases, and 7 bases lay outside the gene matches. Deep-level assay runs were performed. In the original analysis: ImmunoSEQ output held junction-only sequences without quality scores, so filtering differed. The protocol was immunoSEQ multiplex PCR, while the TCRdb copy is restricted to in-frame clones and leaves out a portion. V and J calls plus clone size are reproduced from that table; the DNA served to infer D and trimming. This sample has some 200,000 clones; 85% to 95% occur once, and the top ten carry 0.067%.

The V gene is TRBV5-1, the J gene TRBJ2-7; 9 bases map to TRBD1. The TCR sequence derives from a woman aged 25 to 39 in good health. Material for sequencing was naive CD4+ T cells sorted from blood. Subset given: CD45RA+ positively selected. The CDR3 DNA reads as TGCGCCAGCAGCTTGGATTGGACAGGGGCCTACTACGAGCAGTACTTC. It encodes CASSLDWTGAYYEQYF.